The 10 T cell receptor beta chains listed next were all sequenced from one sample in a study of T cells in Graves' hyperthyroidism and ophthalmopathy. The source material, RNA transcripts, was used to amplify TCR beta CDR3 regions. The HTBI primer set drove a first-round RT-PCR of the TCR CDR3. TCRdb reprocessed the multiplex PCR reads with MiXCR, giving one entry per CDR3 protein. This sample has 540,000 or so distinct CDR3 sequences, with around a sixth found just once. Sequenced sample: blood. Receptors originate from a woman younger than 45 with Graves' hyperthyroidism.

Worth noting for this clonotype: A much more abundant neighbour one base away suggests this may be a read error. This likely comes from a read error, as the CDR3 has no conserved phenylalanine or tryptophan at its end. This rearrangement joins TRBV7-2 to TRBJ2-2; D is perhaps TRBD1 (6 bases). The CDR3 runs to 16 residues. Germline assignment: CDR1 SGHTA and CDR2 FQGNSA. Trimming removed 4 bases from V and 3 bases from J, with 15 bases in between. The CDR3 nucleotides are TGTGCCAGCAGCTCTATCTTCCGGACAGACACCGGGGAGCTGTTTTTG. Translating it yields CASSSIFRTDTGELFL.

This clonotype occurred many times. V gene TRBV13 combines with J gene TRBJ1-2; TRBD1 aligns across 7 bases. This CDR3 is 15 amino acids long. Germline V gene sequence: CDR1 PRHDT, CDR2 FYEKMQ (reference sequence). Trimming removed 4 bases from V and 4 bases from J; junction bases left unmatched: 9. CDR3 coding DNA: TGTGCCAGCAGCTACGGCACAGGGGACGGCTATGGCTACACCTTC. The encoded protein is CASSYGTGDGYGYTF.

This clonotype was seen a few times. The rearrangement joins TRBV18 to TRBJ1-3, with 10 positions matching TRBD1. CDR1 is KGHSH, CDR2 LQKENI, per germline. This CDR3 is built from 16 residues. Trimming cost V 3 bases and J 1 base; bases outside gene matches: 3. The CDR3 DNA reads TGTGCCAGCTCACCTTGGGACAGGGGATCTGGAAACACCATATATTTT. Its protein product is CASSPWDRGSGNTIYF.

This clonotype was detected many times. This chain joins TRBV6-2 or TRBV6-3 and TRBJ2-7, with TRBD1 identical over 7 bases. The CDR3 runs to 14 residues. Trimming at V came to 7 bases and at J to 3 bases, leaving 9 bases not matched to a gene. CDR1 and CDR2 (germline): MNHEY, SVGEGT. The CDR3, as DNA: TGTGCCAGCACGGCCGACAGGGACCTCTACGAGCAGTACTTC. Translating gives CASTADRDLYEQYF.

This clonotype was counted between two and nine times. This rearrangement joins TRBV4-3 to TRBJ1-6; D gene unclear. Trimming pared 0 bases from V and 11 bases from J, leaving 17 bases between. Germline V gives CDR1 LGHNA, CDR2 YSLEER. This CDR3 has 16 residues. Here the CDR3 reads CASSQDLRGGWTPLHF. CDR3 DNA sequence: TGCGCCAGCAGCCAAGATCTCCGCGGAGGGTGGACACCCCTCCACTTT.

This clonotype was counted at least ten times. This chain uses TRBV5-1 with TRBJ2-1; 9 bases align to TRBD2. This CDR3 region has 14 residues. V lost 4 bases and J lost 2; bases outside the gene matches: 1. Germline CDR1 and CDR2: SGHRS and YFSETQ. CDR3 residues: CASSRGRAYNEQFF. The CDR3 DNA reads TGCGCCAGCAGCCGCGGGAGGGCCTACAATGAGCAGTTCTTC.

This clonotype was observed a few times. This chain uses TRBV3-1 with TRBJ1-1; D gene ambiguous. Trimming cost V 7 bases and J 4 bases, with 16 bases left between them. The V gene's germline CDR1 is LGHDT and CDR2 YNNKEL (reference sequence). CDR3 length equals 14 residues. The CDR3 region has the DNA TGTGCCAGCACCGCCTTGGAGGCGGGCACTGAAGCTTTCTTT. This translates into CASTALEAGTEAFF.

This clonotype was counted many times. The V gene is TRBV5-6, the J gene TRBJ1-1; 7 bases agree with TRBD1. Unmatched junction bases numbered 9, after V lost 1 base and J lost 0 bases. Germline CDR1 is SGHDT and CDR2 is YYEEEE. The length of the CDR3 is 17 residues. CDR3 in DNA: TGTGCCAGCAGCTTGACATCTCAGGGGGAAATGAACACTGAAGCTTTCTTT. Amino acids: CASSLTSQGEMNTEAFF.

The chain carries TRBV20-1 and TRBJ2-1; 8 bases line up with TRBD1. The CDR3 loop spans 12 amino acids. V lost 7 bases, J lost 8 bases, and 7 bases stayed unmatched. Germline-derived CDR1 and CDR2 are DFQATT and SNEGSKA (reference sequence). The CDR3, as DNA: TGCAGTGGGACAGGGCCACGGGATGAGCAGTTCTTC. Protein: CSGTGPRDEQFF.

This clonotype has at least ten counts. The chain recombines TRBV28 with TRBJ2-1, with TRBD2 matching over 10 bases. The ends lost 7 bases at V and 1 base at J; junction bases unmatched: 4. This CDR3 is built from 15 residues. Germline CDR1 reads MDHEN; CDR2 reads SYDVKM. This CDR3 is CASTAGGPSYNEQFF. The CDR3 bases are TGTGCCAGCACAGCGGGAGGGCCGTCCTACAATGAGCAGTTCTTC.